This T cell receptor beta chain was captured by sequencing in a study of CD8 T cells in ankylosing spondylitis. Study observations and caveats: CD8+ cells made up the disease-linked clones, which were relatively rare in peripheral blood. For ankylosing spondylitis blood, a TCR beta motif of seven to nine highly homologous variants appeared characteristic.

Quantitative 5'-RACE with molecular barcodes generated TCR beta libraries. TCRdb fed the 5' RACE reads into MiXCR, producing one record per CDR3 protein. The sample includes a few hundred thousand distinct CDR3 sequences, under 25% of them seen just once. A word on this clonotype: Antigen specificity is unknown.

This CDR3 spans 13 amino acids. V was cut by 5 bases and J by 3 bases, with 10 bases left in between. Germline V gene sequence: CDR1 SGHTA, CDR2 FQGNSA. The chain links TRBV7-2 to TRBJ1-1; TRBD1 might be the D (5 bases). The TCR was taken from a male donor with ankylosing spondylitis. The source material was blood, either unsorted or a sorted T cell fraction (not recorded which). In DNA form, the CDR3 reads TGTGCCAGCAGCGGCAGGGTTTACACTGAAGCTTTCTTT. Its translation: CASSGRVYTEAFF.